These 19 T cell receptor beta chains were sequenced from one sample in a study of blood T cell repertoires in COVID-19. The table came from immunoSEQ multiplex PCR; TCRdb's copy has only in-frame clones and leaves some out. This sample has around 20,000 clones; more than 85% occur once, and the top ten carry roughly 7.3%. The sample consisted of peripheral blood. Receptors were obtained from a man aged 65 to 79 with active COVID-19.

The chain couples TRBV28 to TRBJ2-1; D is undetermined. The CDR3 runs 14 residues. CDR1 and CDR2 from the germline V gene are MDHEN and SYDVKM. Trimming removed 5 bases at V and 10 bases at J, with 18 bases between. The CDR3 loop is CASSHLGTTGEQFF. The CDR3 bases are TGTGCCAGCAGTCACCTCGGAACTACCGGAGAGCAGTTCTTC.

This clone was counted once. The V call is TRBV5-1, the J call TRBJ2-5; D is possibly TRBD2 (5 bases). V lost 0 bases and J 5 bases, leaving 11 bases between the germline ends. CDR1 is SGHRS and CDR2 is YFSETQ in the germline V gene. The length of the CDR3 is 14 residues. This CDR3 reads CASSLEGSMETQYF. The CDR3 DNA sequence: TGCGCCAGCAGCTTGGAAGGGAGCATGGAGACCCAGTACTTC.

The V gene is TRBV5-1, the J gene TRBJ2-4; TRBD1 matches at 11 bases. The germline CDR1 and CDR2 sequences are SGHRS and YFSETQ. The V and J ends lost 4 bases and 8 bases, in that order; junction bases with no gene match: 5. The CDR3 has 14 residues. CDR3 in amino acids: CASSGSGQGDIQYF. CDR3 nucleotide sequence: TGCGCCAGCAGCGGATCGGGACAGGGGGACATTCAGTACTTC.

Here the CDR3 reads CSDLQGGTEAFF. The CDR3 DNA is TGCAGCGATCTTCAGGGGGGCACTGAAGCTTTCTTT. This chain joins TRBV29-1 and TRBJ1-1; 7 bases agree with TRBD1. Looked up from germline, CDR1 is SQVTM and CDR2 is ANQGSEA. This CDR3 contains 12 residues. V was pared by 7 bases and J by 4 bases, with 6 bases of the junction left unmatched.

The chain recombines TRBV5-1 with TRBJ2-2; D may be TRBD1 (5 bases). V lost 5 bases and J 5 bases, leaving 16 bases between the germline ends. The CDR3 extends over 15 amino acids. Germline loops: CDR1 SGHRS, CDR2 YFSETQ. The CDR3 protein is CASSAGHAQTGELFF. For the CDR3, the DNA is TGCGCCAGCAGTGCTGGACACGCCCAAACCGGGGAGCTGTTTTTT.

The V and J genes are TRBV9 and TRBJ2-2; a weak D match, TRBD2 (5 bases). CDR1 is SGDLS and CDR2 is YYNGEE in the germline V gene. The CDR3 length is 14 residues. V was cut by 4 bases and J by 4 bases, with 11 bases left in between. The CDR3 sequence is CASSFGRATGELFF. DNA for the CDR3: TGTGCCAGCAGCTTTGGGCGGGCCACCGGGGAGCTGTTTTTT.

This chain links TRBV5-4 with TRBJ2-7; D gene ambiguous. V was cut by 1 base and J by 3 bases, with 14 bases left in between. Germline assignment: CDR1 SGHNT and CDR2 YYREEE (reference sequence). This CDR3 is 15 amino acids long. The CDR3 sequence is CASSLNPGQNYEQYF. The CDR3 DNA is TGTGCCAGCAGCTTGAATCCGGGTCAGAACTACGAGCAGTACTTC.

This clone was observed once. The J gene is TRBJ2-7, the V gene TRBV11-2; a possible D gene is TRBD2 (5 bases). This CDR3 contains 14 residues. The germline V and J ends were trimmed by 2 bases and 5 bases, with 13 bases remaining between them. Per germline, CDR1 SGHAT and CDR2 FQNNGV. CDR3 bases: TGTGCCAGCAGCTTAAGTGGCCTAGCCCACGAGCAGTACTTC. It yields the protein CASSLSGLAHEQYF.

In DNA, the CDR3 is TGTGCCAGCAGCGATCTAAGCACAGATACGCAGTATTTT. Protein sequence: CASSDLSTDTQYF. The chain carries TRBV2 and TRBJ2-3; D not certain. The V end was cut by 6 bases, the J end by 0 bases, with 7 bases between. Looked up from germline, CDR1 is SNHLY and CDR2 is FYNNEI. This CDR3 spans 13 amino acids. Full variable domain (remainder filled in from reference TRBV2 and TRBJ2-3): EPEVTQTPSHQVTQMGQEVILRCVPISNHLYFYWYRQILGQKVEFLVSFYNNEISEKSEIFDDQFSVERPDGSNFTLKIRSTKLEDSAMYFCASSDLSTDTQYFGPGTRLTVL.

The V gene is TRBV11-2, the J gene TRBJ1-6; 8 nucleotides line up with TRBD1. The CDR3 has 15 amino acids. The junction had 3 bases not matched to a gene; V was cut back by 1 base and J by 7 bases. Germline loops: CDR1 SGHAT, CDR2 FQNNGV. CDR3 in amino acids: CASSLAPGGNSPLHF. CDR3 DNA sequence: TGTGCCAGCAGCTTAGCTCCAGGGGGCAATTCACCCCTCCACTTT.

The chain links TRBV7-9 to TRBJ1-4; a possible D gene is TRBD1 (5 bases). V lost 5 bases and J lost 6, with 16 bases in between. Germline V CDR1 and CDR2: SEHNR, FQNEAQ (reference sequence). The CDR3 contains 15 residues. The CDR3 region has the DNA TGTGCCAGCAGCCGAACGCCGGGAGGGGATGAAAAACTGTTTTTT. Translation gives CASSRTPGGDEKLFF.

The rearrangement uses TRBV28 and TRBJ1-5; TRBD1 is a possible D gene (5 bases). The V and J ends lost 4 bases and 2 bases respectively, with 12 bases between them. CDR1 and CDR2 from the germline V gene are MDHEN and SYDVKM. The CDR3 extends over 15 amino acids. The CDR3 region has the DNA TGTGCCAGCAGTTCGACAGCCTGGGGCAATCAGCCCCAGCATTTT. Protein sequence: CASSSTAWGNQPQHF.

Concerning this clone itself: Additional DNA sequences in this sample encode the identical CDR3. The chain uses TRBV9 and TRBJ2-1; possibly TRBD2 for D (5 bases). Trimming shortened V by 0 bases and J by 1 base, and 11 bases separated the two germline ends. Germline V gene sequence: CDR1 SGDLS, CDR2 YYNGEE. The CDR3 runs to 16 residues. DNA of the CDR3: TGTGCCAGCAGCGTAGAAGGAAGAGGGTCCTACAATGAGCAGTTCTTC. This encodes CASSVEGRGSYNEQFF. The full variable domain, rest sourced from reference TRBV9 and TRBJ2-1, is DSGVTQTPKHLITATGQRVTLRCSPRSGDLSVYWYQQSLDQGLQFLIQYYNGEERAKGNILERFSAQQFPDLHSELNLSSLELGDSALYFCASSVEGRGSYNEQFFGPGTRLTVL.

The chain links TRBV3-1 (or the pseudogene TRBV3-2) to TRBJ2-2, with D perhaps matching TRBD2 (6 bases). The CDR3 totals 14 residues. The ends were cut back, 8 bases at V and 1 base at J, with 11 bases in the middle. The germline V gene has CDR1 LGHDT and CDR2 YNNKEL (reference sequence). CDR3: CASRASENTGELFF. CDR3 nucleotide sequence: TGTGCCAGCCGGGCTAGCGAGAACACCGGGGAGCTGTTTTTT.

V gene TRBV18 combines with J gene TRBJ1-6, with D unclear. Germline-derived CDR1 and CDR2 are KGHSH and LQKENI. Trimming removed 0 bases from V and 8 bases from J, with 5 bases in between. This CDR3 contains 13 residues. CDR3 nucleotide sequence: TGTGCCAGCTCACCACCGCAGGATTCACCCCTCCACTTT. It specifies CASSPPQDSPLHF.

V gene TRBV2 combines with J gene TRBJ2-1; 10 bases align to TRBD2. CDR3 length: 15 residues. CDR1 and CDR2 from the germline V gene are SNHLY and FYNNEI. V was clipped by 6 bases and J by 5 bases; unmatched bases: 7. The CDR3 DNA sequence: TGTGCCAGCAGGGCTAGCGGGAGTTGGAACAATGAGCAGTTCTTC. Translating it yields CASRASGSWNNEQFF.

The V gene is TRBV6-2 or TRBV6-3, the J gene TRBJ2-1; D uncertain. The CDR3 is 12 residues long. V lost 2 bases to trimming and J lost 4 bases, with 3 bases between them. Germline-derived CDR1 and CDR2 are MNHEY and SVGEGT. The CDR3 DNA reads as TGTGCCAGCAGTTACGCGTACAATGAGCAGTTCTTC. Protein product: CASSYAYNEQFF.

The V call is TRBV7-2, the J call TRBJ2-7, with a possible D match to TRBD2 (7 bases). Germline-derived CDR1 and CDR2 are SGHTA and FQGNSA. V lost 0 bases and J lost 2, with 14 bases in between. This CDR3 comprises 16 residues. This CDR3 reads CASSLADWRGPYEQYF. In DNA form, the CDR3 reads TGTGCCAGCAGCTTAGCGGACTGGCGGGGGCCCTACGAGCAGTACTTC.

Details on this clone: The junction differs from germline at one of its ends, possibly a read error. The chain employs TRBV7-9 and TRBJ2-1, with TRBD2 identical over 7 bases. This CDR3 region has 12 residues. Germline V CDR1 and CDR2: SEHNR, FQNEAQ (reference sequence). The CDR3 region has the DNA TGTGCCAGCGGGGGGGACTACGATGAGCAGTTCTTC. It yields the protein CASGGDYDEQFF.